This note documents a single TCR beta chain sequence. Its antigen is as yet unknown. Germline-derived CDR1 and CDR2 are WNHNN and SYGVQD (reference sequence). With 11 bases removed from V and 15 bases from J, the gap between germline ends came to 20 bases. The CDR3 loop spans 11 amino acids. This sample stems from a study of T cell clonotyping in hematopoietic cell transplantation. Study at large: Blood collection times were about day -28 and days 30, 100, 180 posttransplant. Overall study results and limits: Pathologically expanded recipient clonotypes increased progressively from day 30 to day 180 as diversity fell. Without cell sorting, CD4 versus CD8 contributions remain unresolved.

This table comes from immunoSEQ multiplex PCR, and its TCRdb copy is limited to in-frame clones, with some not included. The sample includes thousands of clones, around 90% seen only once; the top ten take around 4%. Sequenced material: peripheral blood mononuclear cells, taken at the time of graft-versus-host disease after allogeneic stem cell transplant. The TCR originated in a male patient in his sixties or seventies who had an allogeneic stem cell transplant from a related donor, so the T cells may come from the graft donor. Some clones in this sample may be carry-over from other donors' samples. The rearrangement links TRBV10-1 to TRBJ2-1, with D hard to call. The CDR3 DNA is TGCGCCCGAACCCCCCTGCCGCCTTCGTTCTTC. This sequence encodes CARTPLPPSFF.